The 26 T cell receptor beta chains in this list originate from one sample, sequenced in a study of tumor-infiltrating lymphocytes in primary liver carcinoma. Blood RNA was derived from unsorted whole blood, and germline DNA was extracted too. Starting material of around 460 ng total RNA yielded TCR beta cDNA via a constant-region primer. It was through three nested multiplex PCR rounds of slightly modified ARM-PCR that TCR beta libraries arose. TRBV1-TRBV30 forward primers and a C-beta reverse primer were used in the first two PCR rounds, which each ran for 9 to 10 cycles. TCRdb re-analysed the multiplex PCR reads in MiXCR, keeping a single row per CDR3 protein. The sample has a few hundred thousand distinct CDR3 sequences, nearly 60% seen once. Source material: peripheral blood. The receptors stem from a woman aged 25-40 years with primary liver carcinoma and hepatitis B virus infection.

In the case of this clonotype: At one end the junction does not follow the germline gene, possibly because of a read error. The chain's CDR3 is CVSSLGGSGELFF. Here the CDR3 DNA reads TGTGTCAGCAGTTTGGGGGGATCCGGAGAGCTGTTTTTT. This chain joins TRBV12-3 or TRBV12-4 and TRBJ2-2; D is possibly TRBD2 (6 bases). This CDR3 has 13 residues.

This clonotype appeared once. The chain is built from TRBV6-2 or TRBV6-3 and TRBJ2-2; TRBD1 matches at 9 bases. The V gene's germline CDR1 is MNHEY and CDR2 SVGEGT. V lost 4 bases, J lost 7 bases, and 7 bases stayed unmatched. The CDR3 runs to 15 residues. Here the CDR3 DNA reads TGTGCCAGCAGTTCCCGGGACAGGGTGAACGGGGAGCTGTTTTTT. This gives the protein CASSSRDRVNGELFF.

The chain is built from TRBV4-1 and TRBJ2-7; 9 bases align to TRBD2. The CDR3 sequence is 15 residues long. Trimming cost V 2 bases and J 6 bases; bases outside gene matches: 8. Germline V gene data show CDR1 as MGHRA and CDR2 as YSYEKL. CDR3 sequence: CASSQSGRTSSEQYF. CDR3 in DNA: TGCGCCAGCAGCCAAAGCGGGAGGACCTCGAGCGAGCAGTACTTC.

This clonotype was observed a few times. The rearrangement uses TRBV12-3 or TRBV12-4 and TRBJ2-7, with a weak D call TRBD1 (5 bases). CDR3 length equals 13 residues. Trimming took 3 bases from V and 2 from J, leaving 8 bases between them. CDR3 in amino acids: CASSFGATYEQYF. The CDR3, as DNA: TGTGCCAGCAGTTTTGGGGCTACCTACGAGCAGTACTTC.

The rearrangement uses TRBV7-9 and TRBJ1-5, with D tentatively TRBD1 (6 bases). V lost 2 bases to trimming and J lost 11 bases, with 10 bases between them. The CDR3 extends over 12 amino acids. Germline CDR1 and CDR2: SEHNR and FQNEAQ (reference sequence). CDR3 in amino acids: CASSLQGWAQHF. CDR3 in DNA: TGTGCCAGCAGCTTACAGGGGTGGGCCCAGCATTTT.

Concerning this clonotype itself: Without the conserved terminal phenylalanine or tryptophan, this CDR3 likely stems from a read error. The V and J genes are TRBV29-1 and TRBJ1-1; D remains unclear. The V gene lost 8 bases and the J gene lost 5 bases, with 12 bases spanning the gap. Germline V gene sequence: CDR1 SQVTM, CDR2 ANQGSEA. The CDR3 is 11 amino acids. CDR3 amino acids: CSQTRGTEAFL. The CDR3 DNA sequence: TGCAGCCAAACGCGAGGGACTGAAGCTTTCCTT.

As regards this clonotype: A read error may produce the germline difference seen at one junction end. The chain carries TRBV4-3 and TRBJ2-3; no clear D. CDR1 and CDR2 (germline): LGHNA, YSLEER. The CDR3 length is 16 residues. The CDR3 loop is CASNQASGSGTDTQYF. The CDR3 nucleotides read TGCGCCAGCAACCAAGCATCAGGTTCCGGCACAGATACGCAGTATTTT.

This clonotype occurred once. An end of the junction does not agree with germline; a read error may underlie this. This chain joins TRBV10-2 and TRBJ2-5; D is uncertain. Germline CDR1 and CDR2: WSHSY and SAAADI. CDR3 length: 13 amino acids. The CDR3 DNA sequence: TGCGCCAGCAGCTGGACCGCGCAAGAGAGCCAGTACTTC. Its translation: CASSWTAQESQYF.

This clonotype showed up many times. CDR3 sequence reads: CASSLGTGRNEQFF. The CDR3 DNA follows: TGTGCCAGCAGCTTAGGGACAGGGCGGAATGAGCAGTTCTTC. V is TRBV11-2 and J is TRBJ2-1; 8 bases map to TRBD1. The CDR3 loop spans 14 amino acids. V dropped 1 base and J dropped 7; count of bases not matched to a gene: 3. Germline V gene sequence: CDR1 SGHAT, CDR2 FQNNGV.

A note on this clonotype: One junction end does not reproduce the germline sequence, and a read error may be involved. The chain is built from TRBV11-1 and TRBJ2-2; D is perhaps TRBD2 (6 bases). The germline gives CDR1 SGHAT, CDR2 FQDESV (reference sequence). The length of the CDR3 is 14 residues. The CDR3 coding sequence is TGTACCAGCAGCCTAAGAGGAGCGGGCGGGGAGCTGTTTTTT. Its translation is CTSSLRGAGGELFF.

This clonotype was counted at least ten times. The V call is TRBV5-6, the J call TRBJ2-3; D remains unclear. This CDR3 has 15 amino acids. V was clipped by 6 bases and J by 8 bases, with 22 bases between them. The germline CDR1 and CDR2 sequences are SGHDT and YYEEEE. The CDR3 nucleotides are TGTGCCAGCACCCACTGGGCGCGGTCCAGCATTACGCAGTATTTT. Its translation is CASTHWARSSITQYF.

About this clonotype: A read error is possible here, since a much larger clone lies one base away. The chain has TRBV4-1 and TRBJ2-1; D gene unclear. With 0 bases removed from V and 7 bases from J, the gap between germline ends came to 13 bases. Germline CDR1 reads MGHRA; CDR2 reads YSYEKL. The CDR3 is made up of 15 amino acids. In DNA form, the CDR3 reads TGCGCCAGCAGCCAAGATGGCCTTTTTAGTAATGAGCAGTTCTTC. This sequence encodes CASSQDGLFSNEQFF.

A remark on this clonotype: A read error is possible here, since a much larger clone lies one base away. CDR3 amino acids: CASSIIAENTGEVFF. The CDR3 DNA reads as TGTGCCAGCAGTATCATAGCGGAGAACACCGGGGAGGTGTTTTTT. The gene calls are TRBV6-2 or TRBV6-3 and TRBJ2-2, with D tentatively TRBD2 (6 bases). Germline V gene lookup returns CDR1 MNHEY and CDR2 SVGEGT. The CDR3 covers 15 residues.

A word on this clonotype: At one boundary the junction diverges from the germline segment, which might be a read error. V and J are TRBV28 and TRBJ2-1; D is undetermined. This CDR3 contains 14 residues. The germline gives CDR1 MDHEN, CDR2 SYDVKM. DNA of the CDR3: TGTGCCAGCAGTCAATTCCCCCCCTACGATGAGCAGTTCTTC. Amino acid sequence: CASSQFPPYDEQFF.

This clonotype was seen just once. The chain links TRBV10-3 to TRBJ1-2; 7 bases are shared with TRBD1. The germline V gene has CDR1 ENHRY and CDR2 SYGVKD. J was trimmed by 6 bases and V by 3 bases; bases with no gene match: 4. There are 13 residues in the CDR3. CDR3: CAISEGQGDGYTF. DNA of the CDR3: TGTGCCATCAGTGAAGGCCAGGGGGATGGCTACACCTTC.

The chain links TRBV28 to TRBJ2-5; D may be TRBD1 (7 bases). The ends were cut back, 5 bases at V and 2 bases at J, with 9 bases in the middle. Germline values: CDR1 MDHEN, CDR2 SYDVKM. The CDR3 spans 13 residues. The CDR3 sequence is CASSQGGQETQYF. As DNA, the CDR3 is TGTGCCAGCAGTCAGGGGGGTCAAGAGACCCAGTACTTC.

This clonotype was counted ten times or more. The CDR3 here is CASSNLQIQETQYF. For the CDR3, the DNA is TGTGCCAGCTCTAATTTACAGATCCAAGAGACCCAGTACTTC. The J gene is TRBJ2-5, the V gene TRBV12-3 or TRBV12-4, with D unclear. This CDR3 spans 14 amino acids. The V end was cut by 8 bases, the J end by 1 base, with 14 bases between.

Details on this clonotype: A read error may account for a junction end that differs from germline. This sequence joins TRBV12-3 or TRBV12-4 and TRBJ2-5; TRBD1 aligns across 7 bases. The CDR3 runs 13 residues. CDR3 protein: CAGRKTGPETQYF. The CDR3, as DNA: TGTGCCGGCAGAAAGACAGGGCCAGAGACCCAGTACTTC.

This clonotype was observed at least ten times. V usage is TRBV29-1 and J usage is TRBJ2-3; possibly TRBD1 or TRBD2 for D (5 bases each). V shed 2 bases and J shed 0 bases, with 9 bases lying between them. Germline V lookup: CDR1 SQVTM, CDR2 ANQGSEA. CDR3 length: 14 residues. The CDR3 nucleotides are TGCAGCGTTGAACCGGGACGCAGCACAGATACGCAGTATTTT. Translating it yields CSVEPGRSTDTQYF.

This clonotype came up many times. This chain links TRBV11-2 with TRBJ2-3, with D possibly matching TRBD2 (6 bases). V was shortened by 1 base and J by 5 bases, with 19 bases between the two germline ends. The length of the CDR3 is 17 residues. Germline V CDR1 and CDR2: SGHAT, FQNNGV. CDR3 residues: CASSLVKDGLARDTQYF. The DNA of the CDR3 is TGTGCCAGCAGCTTAGTAAAGGATGGGCTAGCGAGAGATACGCAGTATTTT.

This clonotype has at least ten counts. The chain is built from TRBV4-2 and TRBJ2-1; 9 bases align to TRBD2. V was pared by 3 bases and J by 6 bases, with 12 bases of the junction left unmatched. The germline V gene has CDR1 LGHNA and CDR2 YNFKEQ. The CDR3 has 17 residues. CDR3 amino acids: CASSQTVASGEGNEQFF. The CDR3 nucleotides read TGTGCCAGCAGCCAGACAGTGGCTAGCGGGGAGGGCAATGAGCAGTTCTTC.

The table lists this clonotype with a few counts. CDR3 nucleotides: TGTGCCAGTAGCCCTGCCGTGGAGGTACAAAACGAGCAGTACTTC. Residues: CASSPAVEVQNEQYF. The rearrangement links TRBV11-1 to TRBJ2-7; D is possibly TRBD2 (5 bases). V lost 9 bases, J lost 5 bases, and 23 bases lay in between. Germline CDR1 reads SGHAT; CDR2 reads FQDESV (reference sequence). This CDR3 contains 15 residues.

CDR3 protein: CASGMLLAVGTDEQYF. DNA of the CDR3: TGTGCCAGCGGCATGCTCTTAGCGGTAGGAACTGACGAGCAGTACTTC. The rearrangement links TRBV11-2 to TRBJ2-7; D might be TRBD2 (6 bases). Trimming shortened V by 8 bases and J by 5 bases, and 25 bases separated the two germline ends. The CDR3 runs to 16 residues. Germline V gene lookup returns CDR1 SGHAT and CDR2 FQNNGV.

This clonotype was seen a handful of times. The chain links TRBV6-2 or TRBV6-3 to TRBJ1-2; weak D call: TRBD1 (5 bases). Trimming took 7 bases from V and 2 from J, leaving 11 bases between them. The CDR3 runs 13 residues. The germline V gene has CDR1 MNHEY and CDR2 SVGEGT. CDR3 region: CASTLRENYGYTF. Written as DNA, the CDR3 is TGTGCCAGCACCCTCAGGGAGAACTATGGCTACACCTTC.

The chain joins TRBV20-1 to TRBJ2-7; D is perhaps TRBD2 (5 bases). The V end was cut by 6 bases, the J end by 3 bases, with 18 bases between. The germline V gene has CDR1 DFQATT and CDR2 SNEGSKA (reference sequence). The CDR3 is 14 amino acids. The CDR3 DNA sequence: TGCAGTGCCTCACCTACTACTAGTTACTACGAGCAGTACTTC. Translation gives CSASPTTSYYEQYF.

The J gene is TRBJ2-5, the V gene TRBV28; TRBD2 is a possible D gene (7 bases). The CDR3 runs 18 residues. Trimming pared 3 bases from V and 5 bases from J, leaving 25 bases between. The germline CDR1 and CDR2 sequences are MDHEN and SYDVKM. CDR3 region: CASSFPKGEGSYRETQYF. The CDR3, as DNA: TGTGCCAGCAGTTTCCCTAAGGGGGAGGGTAGCTACCGGGAGACCCAGTACTTC.